The T cell receptor (beta chain) described here comes from a study of PD-L1 blockade in urothelial cancer. Looking at the study overall: Bladder-origin urothelial cancer in males covered twenty-five of 29 patients. The study recovered a median of about 140,000 T cells per blood sample. Study-level results: Durable benefit accompanied greater 3-week expansion of tumor-associated blood clones.

Time point: pretreatment peripheral blood. Germline lookup yields CDR1 MDHEN and CDR2 SYDVKM. V trimming: 4 bases; J trimming: 1 base; junction bases outside the gene matches: 5. The CDR3 has 15 residues. Generated by immunoSEQ multiplex PCR, the TCRdb table keeps only in-frame clones and is missing some. Among tens of thousands of clones listed, 85% were seen once. As concerns this clone: Antigen: not known.

The chain uses TRBV28 and TRBJ2-7; TRBD1 matches at 9 bases. The sequencing here drew on PBMCs, taken around atezolizumab (anti-PD-L1) treatment. This TCR derives from a man in his 60s with urothelial cancer. The CDR3 loop is CASSSGTGKSYEQYF. CDR3 bases: TGTGCCAGCAGTTCCGGGACAGGGAAATCCTACGAGCAGTACTTC. The full variable domain, in which reference TRBV28 and TRBJ2-7 provide the parts outside the CDR3, is DVKVTQSSRYLVKRTGEKVFLECVQDMDHENMFWYRQDPGLGLRLIYFSYDVKMKEKGDIPEGYSVSREKKERFSLILESASTNQTSMYLCASSSGTGKSYEQYFGPGTRLTVT.